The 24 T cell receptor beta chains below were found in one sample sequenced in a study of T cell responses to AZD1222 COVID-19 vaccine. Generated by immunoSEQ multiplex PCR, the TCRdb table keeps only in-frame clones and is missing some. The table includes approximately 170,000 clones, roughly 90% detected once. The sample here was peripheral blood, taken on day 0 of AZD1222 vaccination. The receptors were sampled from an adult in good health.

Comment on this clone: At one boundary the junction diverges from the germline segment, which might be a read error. CDR3 loop: CTSSYSRGGDEKLFF. The DNA of the CDR3 is TGTACCAGCAGTTACTCGAGGGGGGGTGATGAAAAACTGTTTTTT. This chain joins TRBV6-2 or TRBV6-3 and TRBJ1-4; possible D gene TRBD1, 6 bases. CDR1 and CDR2 from the germline V gene are MNHEY and SVGEGT. This CDR3 has 15 residues.

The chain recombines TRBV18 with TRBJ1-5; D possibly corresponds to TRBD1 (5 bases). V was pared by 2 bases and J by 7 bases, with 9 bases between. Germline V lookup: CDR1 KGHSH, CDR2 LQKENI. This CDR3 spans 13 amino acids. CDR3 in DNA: TGTGCCAGCTCACCAGGGGCGGTACAGCCCCAGCATTTT. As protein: CASSPGAVQPQHF.

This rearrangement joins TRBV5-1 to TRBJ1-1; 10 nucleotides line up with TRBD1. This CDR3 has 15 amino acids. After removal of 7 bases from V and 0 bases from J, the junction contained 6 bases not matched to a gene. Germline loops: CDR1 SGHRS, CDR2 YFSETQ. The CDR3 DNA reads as TGCGCCAGCGGGACAGGGGACCACATGAACACTGAAGCTTTCTTT. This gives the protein CASGTGDHMNTEAFF. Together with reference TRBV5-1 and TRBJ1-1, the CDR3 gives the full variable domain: KAGVTQTPRYLIKTRGQQVTLSCSPISGHRSVSWYQQTPGQGLQFLFEYFSETQRNKGNFPGRFSGRQFSNSRSEMNVSTLELGDSALYLCASGTGDHMNTEAFFGQGTRLTVV.

The CDR3, as DNA: TGTGCCAGCAGCCATCGGACAATTAACTATGGCTACACCTTC. Translating gives CASSHRTINYGYTF. The V gene is TRBV14, the J gene TRBJ1-2; the D gene is possibly TRBD1 (5 bases). CDR3 length equals 14 residues. From germline, CDR1 is SGHDN and CDR2 FVKESK. Trimming removed 3 bases from V and 1 base from J, with 9 bases in between.

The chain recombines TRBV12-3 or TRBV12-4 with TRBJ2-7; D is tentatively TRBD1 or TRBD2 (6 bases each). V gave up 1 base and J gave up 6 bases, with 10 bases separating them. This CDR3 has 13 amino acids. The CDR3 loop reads CASSLGRGLEQYF. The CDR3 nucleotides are TGTGCCAGCAGTTTAGGCAGGGGACTCGAGCAGTACTTC.

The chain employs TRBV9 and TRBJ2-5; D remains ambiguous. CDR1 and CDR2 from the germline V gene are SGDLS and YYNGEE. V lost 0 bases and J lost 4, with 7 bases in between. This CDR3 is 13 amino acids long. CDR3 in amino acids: CASSVGGGETQYF. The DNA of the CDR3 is TGTGCCAGCAGCGTAGGGGGTGGAGAGACCCAGTACTTC.

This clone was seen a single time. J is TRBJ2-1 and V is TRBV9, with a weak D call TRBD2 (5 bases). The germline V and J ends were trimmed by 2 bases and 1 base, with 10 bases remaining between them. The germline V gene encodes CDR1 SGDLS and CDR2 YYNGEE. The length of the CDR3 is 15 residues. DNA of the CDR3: TGTGCCAGCAGCGTCGGACTTCTATCCTACAATGAGCAGTTCTTC. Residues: CASSVGLLSYNEQFF.

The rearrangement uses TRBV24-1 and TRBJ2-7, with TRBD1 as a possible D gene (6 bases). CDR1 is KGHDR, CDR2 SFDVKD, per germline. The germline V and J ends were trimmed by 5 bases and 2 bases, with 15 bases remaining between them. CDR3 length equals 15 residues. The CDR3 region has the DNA TGTGCCACCAGTGGACCGGGACACTATACCTACGAGCAGTACTTC. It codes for CATSGPGHYTYEQYF.

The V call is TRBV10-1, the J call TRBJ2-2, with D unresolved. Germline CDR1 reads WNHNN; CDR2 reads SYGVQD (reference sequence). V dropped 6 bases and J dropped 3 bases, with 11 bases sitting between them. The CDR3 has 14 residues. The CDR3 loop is CASRSGRDTGELFF. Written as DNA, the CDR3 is TGCGCCAGCAGGTCCGGACGGGACACCGGGGAGCTGTTTTTT.

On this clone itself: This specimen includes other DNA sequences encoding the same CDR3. CDR3 region: CATSDTTGGNTEAFF. Written as DNA, the CDR3 is TGTGCCACCAGTGACACGACAGGGGGTAACACTGAAGCTTTCTTT. The genes are TRBV24-1 and TRBJ1-1; TRBD1 agrees at 9 bases. Trimming cost V 4 bases and J 2 bases; bases outside gene matches: 4. The CDR3 spans 15 residues. Germline lookup yields CDR1 KGHDR and CDR2 SFDVKD.

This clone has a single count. CDR3 sequence (DNA): TGTGCCAGCAGTTTCTCAGACTCTAACTATGGCTACACCTTC. Its translation: CASSFSDSNYGYTF. The V call is TRBV28, the J call TRBJ1-2; D not certain. Germline assignment: CDR1 MDHEN and CDR2 SYDVKM. This CDR3 is built from 14 residues. Trimming shortened V by 3 bases and J by 0 bases, and 8 bases separated the two germline ends.

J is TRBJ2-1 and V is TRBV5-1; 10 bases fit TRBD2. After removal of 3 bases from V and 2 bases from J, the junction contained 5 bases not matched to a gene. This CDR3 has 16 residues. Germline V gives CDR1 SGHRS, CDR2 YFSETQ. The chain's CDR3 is CASSWASGSAYNEQFF. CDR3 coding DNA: TGCGCCAGCAGCTGGGCTAGCGGGAGCGCCTACAATGAGCAGTTCTTC. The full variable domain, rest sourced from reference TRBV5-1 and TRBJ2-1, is KAGVTQTPRYLIKTRGQQVTLSCSPISGHRSVSWYQQTPGQGLQFLFEYFSETQRNKGNFPGRFSGRQFSNSRSEMNVSTLELGDSALYLCASSWASGSAYNEQFFGPGTRLTVL.

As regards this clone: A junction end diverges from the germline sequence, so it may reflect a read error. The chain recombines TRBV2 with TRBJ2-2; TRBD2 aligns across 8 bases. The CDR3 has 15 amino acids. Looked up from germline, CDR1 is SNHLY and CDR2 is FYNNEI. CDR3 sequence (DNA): TGTGCAAGCAGTGATAGGGGACTAGGACCCGGGGAGCTGTTTTTT. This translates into CASSDRGLGPGELFF.

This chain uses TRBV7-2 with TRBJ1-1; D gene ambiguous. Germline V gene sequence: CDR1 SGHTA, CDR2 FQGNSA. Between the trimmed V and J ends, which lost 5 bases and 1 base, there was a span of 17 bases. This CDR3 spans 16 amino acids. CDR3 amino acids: CASSLRAYRQNTEAFF. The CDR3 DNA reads TGTGCCAGCAGCCTTAGGGCCTATAGGCAGAACACTGAAGCTTTCTTT.

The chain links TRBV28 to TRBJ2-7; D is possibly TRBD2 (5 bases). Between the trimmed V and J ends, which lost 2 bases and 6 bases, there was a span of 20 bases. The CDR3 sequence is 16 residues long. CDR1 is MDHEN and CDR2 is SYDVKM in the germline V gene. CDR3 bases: TGTGCCAGCAGTTTAGGCCCGGGGAAATTGTCCGGCGAGCAGTACTTC. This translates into CASSLGPGKLSGEQYF.

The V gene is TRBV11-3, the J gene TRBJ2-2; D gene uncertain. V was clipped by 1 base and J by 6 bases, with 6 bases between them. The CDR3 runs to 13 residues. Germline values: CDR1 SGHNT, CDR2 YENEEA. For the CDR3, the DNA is TGTGCCAGCAGCTTAGTCGGAGCCGGGGAGCTGTTTTTT. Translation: CASSLVGAGELFF.

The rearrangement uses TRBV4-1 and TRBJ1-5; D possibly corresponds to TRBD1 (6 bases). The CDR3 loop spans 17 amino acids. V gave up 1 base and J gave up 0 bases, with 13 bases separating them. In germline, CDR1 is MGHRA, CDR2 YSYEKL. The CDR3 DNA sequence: TGCGCCAGCAGCCAAGGGGGGCAGGCGTATAGCAATCAGCCCCAGCATTTT. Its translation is CASSQGGQAYSNQPQHF.

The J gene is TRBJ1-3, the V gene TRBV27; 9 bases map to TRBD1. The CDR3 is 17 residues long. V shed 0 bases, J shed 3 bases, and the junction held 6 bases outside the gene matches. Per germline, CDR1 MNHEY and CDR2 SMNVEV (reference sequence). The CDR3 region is CASSLSGQGFIGNTIYF. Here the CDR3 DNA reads TGTGCCAGCAGTTTATCGGGACAGGGATTCATTGGAAACACCATATATTTT.

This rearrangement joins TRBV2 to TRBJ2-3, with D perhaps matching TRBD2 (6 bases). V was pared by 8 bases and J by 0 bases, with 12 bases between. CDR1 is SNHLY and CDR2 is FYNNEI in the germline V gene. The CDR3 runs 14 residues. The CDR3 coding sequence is TGTGCCAGCTTGGCGGGGATAAGCACAGATACGCAGTATTTT. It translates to CASLAGISTDTQYF.

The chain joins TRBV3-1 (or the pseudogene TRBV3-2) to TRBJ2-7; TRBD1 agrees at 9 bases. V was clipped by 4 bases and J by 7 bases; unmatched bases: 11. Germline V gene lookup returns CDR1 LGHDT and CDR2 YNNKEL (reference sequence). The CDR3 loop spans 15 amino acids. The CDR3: CASSLGQGLKGEQYF. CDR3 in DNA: TGTGCCAGCAGCCTTGGACAGGGGCTAAAAGGAGAGCAGTACTTC.

CDR3 nucleotides: TGCGCCAGCAGCTTAACCGGGACAGGGGGCGGACAGCCCCAGCATTTT. This translates into CASSLTGTGGGQPQHF. The chain uses TRBV5-1 and TRBJ1-5, with 12 positions matching TRBD1. Germline CDR1 and CDR2: SGHRS and YFSETQ. V was clipped by 2 bases and J by 7 bases; unmatched bases: 7. This CDR3 region has 16 residues.

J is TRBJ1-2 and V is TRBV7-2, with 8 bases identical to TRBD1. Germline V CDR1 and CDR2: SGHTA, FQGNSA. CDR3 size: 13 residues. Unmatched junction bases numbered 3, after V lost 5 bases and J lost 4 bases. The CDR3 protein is CASSPTGGYGYTF. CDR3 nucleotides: TGTGCCAGCAGCCCCACAGGGGGCTATGGCTACACCTTC.

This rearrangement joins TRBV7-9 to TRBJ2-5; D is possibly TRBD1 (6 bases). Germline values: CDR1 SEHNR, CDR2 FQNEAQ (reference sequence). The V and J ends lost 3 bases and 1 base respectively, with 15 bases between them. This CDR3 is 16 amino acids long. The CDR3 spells CASSFQGEQGQETQYF. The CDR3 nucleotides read TGTGCCAGCAGCTTTCAAGGGGAACAGGGCCAAGAGACCCAGTACTTC.

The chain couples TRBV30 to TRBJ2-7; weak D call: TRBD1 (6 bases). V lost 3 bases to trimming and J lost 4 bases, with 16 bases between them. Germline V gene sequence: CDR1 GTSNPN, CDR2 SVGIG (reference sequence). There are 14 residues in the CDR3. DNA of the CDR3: TGTGCCTGGAGCGAGTGGACAGAAAGTTACGAGCAGTACTTC. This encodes CAWSEWTESYEQYF.